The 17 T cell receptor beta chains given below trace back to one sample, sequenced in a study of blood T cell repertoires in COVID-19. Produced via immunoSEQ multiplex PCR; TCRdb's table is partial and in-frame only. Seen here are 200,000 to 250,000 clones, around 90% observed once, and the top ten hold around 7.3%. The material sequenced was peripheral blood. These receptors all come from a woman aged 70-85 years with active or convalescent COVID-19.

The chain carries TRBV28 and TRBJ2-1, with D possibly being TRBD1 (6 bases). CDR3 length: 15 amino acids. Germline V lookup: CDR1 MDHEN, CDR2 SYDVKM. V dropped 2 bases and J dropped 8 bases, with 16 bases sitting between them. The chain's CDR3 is CASSLIWGLDDEQFF. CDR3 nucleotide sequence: TGTGCCAGCAGTTTAATTTGGGGGCTGGACGATGAGCAGTTCTTC.

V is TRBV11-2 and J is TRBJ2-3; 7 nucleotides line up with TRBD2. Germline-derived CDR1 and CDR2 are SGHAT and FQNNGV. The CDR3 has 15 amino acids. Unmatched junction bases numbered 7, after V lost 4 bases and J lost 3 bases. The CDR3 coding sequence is TGTGCCAGCAGCTACGAGCGGGGTGGGACAGATACGCAGTATTTT. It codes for CASSYERGGTDTQYF.

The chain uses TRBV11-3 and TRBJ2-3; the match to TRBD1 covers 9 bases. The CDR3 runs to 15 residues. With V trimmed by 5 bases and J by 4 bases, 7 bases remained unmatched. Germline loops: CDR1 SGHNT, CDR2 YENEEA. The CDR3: CASSPTGGFADTQYF. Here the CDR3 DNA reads TGTGCCAGCAGCCCGACAGGGGGGTTCGCAGATACGCAGTATTTT.

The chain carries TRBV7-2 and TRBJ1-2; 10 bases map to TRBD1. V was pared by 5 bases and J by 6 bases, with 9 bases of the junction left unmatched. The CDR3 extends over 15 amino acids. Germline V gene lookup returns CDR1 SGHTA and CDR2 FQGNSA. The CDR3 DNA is TGTGCCAGCAGCCAGACAGGGGGCGTATGGGATGGCTACACCTTC. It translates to CASSQTGGVWDGYTF.

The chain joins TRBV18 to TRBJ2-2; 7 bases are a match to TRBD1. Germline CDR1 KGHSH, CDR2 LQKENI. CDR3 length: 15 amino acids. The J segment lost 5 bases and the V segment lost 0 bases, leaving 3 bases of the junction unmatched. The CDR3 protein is CASSPPGRGTGELFF. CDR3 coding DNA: TGTGCCAGCTCACCACCGGGCAGGGGGACCGGGGAGCTGTTTTTT.

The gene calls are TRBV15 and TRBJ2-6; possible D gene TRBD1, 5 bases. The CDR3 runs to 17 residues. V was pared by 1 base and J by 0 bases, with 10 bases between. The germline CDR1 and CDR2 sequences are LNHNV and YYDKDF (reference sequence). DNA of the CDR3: TGTGCCACCAGCAGAGGGCAGGGTTTCTCTGGGGCCAACGTCCTGACTTTC. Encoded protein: CATSRGQGFSGANVLTF.

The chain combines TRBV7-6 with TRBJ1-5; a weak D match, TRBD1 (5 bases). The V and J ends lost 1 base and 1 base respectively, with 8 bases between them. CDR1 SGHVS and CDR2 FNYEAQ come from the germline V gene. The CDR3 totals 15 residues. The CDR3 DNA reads TGTGCCAGCAGCTTAGAGGAGGGGAGCAATCAGCCCCAGCATTTT. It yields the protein CASSLEEGSNQPQHF.

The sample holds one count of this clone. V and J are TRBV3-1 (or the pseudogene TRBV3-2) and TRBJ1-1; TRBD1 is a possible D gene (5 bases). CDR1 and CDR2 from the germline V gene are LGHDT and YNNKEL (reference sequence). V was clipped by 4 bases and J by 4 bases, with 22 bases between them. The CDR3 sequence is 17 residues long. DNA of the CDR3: TGTGCCAGCAGCCCTGATCGGGCCAGGGTGGGTTTCACTGAAGCTTTCTTT. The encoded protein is CASSPDRARVGFTEAFF.

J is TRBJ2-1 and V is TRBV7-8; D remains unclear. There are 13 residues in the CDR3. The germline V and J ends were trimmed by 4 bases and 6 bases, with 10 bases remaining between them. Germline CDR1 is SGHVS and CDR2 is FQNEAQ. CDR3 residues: CASSYSQFNEQFF. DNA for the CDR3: TGTGCCAGCAGCTACAGTCAATTCAATGAGCAGTTCTTC.

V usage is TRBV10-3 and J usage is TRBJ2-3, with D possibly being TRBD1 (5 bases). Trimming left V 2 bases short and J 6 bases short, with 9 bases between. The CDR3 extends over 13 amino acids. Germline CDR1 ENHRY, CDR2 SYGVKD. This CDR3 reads CAISEIQADTQYF. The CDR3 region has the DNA TGTGCCATCAGTGAGATACAGGCCGATACGCAGTATTTT.

The CDR3 coding sequence is TGTGCCAGCTCTATCGGGACAGGGGATTCACCCCTCCACTTT. It is translated as CASSIGTGDSPLHF. This chain joins TRBV18 and TRBJ1-6; the match to TRBD1 covers 10 bases. After removal of 6 bases from V and 8 bases from J, the junction contained 4 bases not matched to a gene. Germline CDR1 is KGHSH and CDR2 is LQKENI. The CDR3 runs to 14 residues. The full variable domain, its missing parts supplied by reference TRBV18 and TRBJ1-6, is NAGVMQNPRHLVRRRGQEARLRCSPMKGHSHVYWYRQLPEEGLKFMVYLQKENIIDESGMPKERFSAEFPKEGPSILRIQQVVRGDSAAYFCASSIGTGDSPLHFGNGTRLTVT.

The CDR3 is CASSLGQGAGSPLHF. CDR3 DNA: TGTGCCAGTAGTCTTGGACAGGGGGCGGGTTCACCCCTCCACTTT. The genes are TRBV19 and TRBJ1-6; 11 nucleotides agree with TRBD1. The trim removed 5 bases at V and 9 bases at J, leaving 6 bases unmatched. CDR3 length: 15 amino acids. The germline V gene encodes CDR1 LNHDA and CDR2 SQIVND (reference sequence).

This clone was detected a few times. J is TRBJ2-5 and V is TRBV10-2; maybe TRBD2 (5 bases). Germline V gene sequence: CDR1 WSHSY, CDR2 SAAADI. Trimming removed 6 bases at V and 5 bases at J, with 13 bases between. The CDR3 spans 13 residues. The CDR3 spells CASSGERGETQYF. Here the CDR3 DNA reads TGCGCCAGCAGCGGGGAAAGAGGGGAGACCCAGTACTTC.

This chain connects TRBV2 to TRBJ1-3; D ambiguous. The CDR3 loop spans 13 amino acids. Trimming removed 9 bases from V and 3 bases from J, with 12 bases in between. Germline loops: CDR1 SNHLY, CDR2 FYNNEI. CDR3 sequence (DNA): TGTGCCAGGACGGGTTTAGTTGGAAACACCATATATTTT. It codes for CARTGLVGNTIYF.

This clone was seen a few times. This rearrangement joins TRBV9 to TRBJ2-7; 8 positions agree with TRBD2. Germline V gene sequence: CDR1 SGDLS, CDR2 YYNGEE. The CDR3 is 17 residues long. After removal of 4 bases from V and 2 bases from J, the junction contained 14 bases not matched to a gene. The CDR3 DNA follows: TGTGCCAGCAGCCCAGAGGTCGGCGGGGGGATAACCTACGAGCAGTACTTC. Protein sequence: CASSPEVGGGITYEQYF.

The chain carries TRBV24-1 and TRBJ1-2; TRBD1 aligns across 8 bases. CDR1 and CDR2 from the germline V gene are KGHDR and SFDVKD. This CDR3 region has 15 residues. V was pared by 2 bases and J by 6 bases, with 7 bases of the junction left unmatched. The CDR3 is CATSDSSSRGHGYTF. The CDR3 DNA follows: TGTGCCACCAGTGATTCGAGTAGCAGGGGGCATGGCTACACCTTC.

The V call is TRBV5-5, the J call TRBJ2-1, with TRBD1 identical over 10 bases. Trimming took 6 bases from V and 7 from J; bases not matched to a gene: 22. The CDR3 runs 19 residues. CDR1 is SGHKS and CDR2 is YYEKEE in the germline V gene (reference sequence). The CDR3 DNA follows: TGTGCCAGCACCGACGGACAGGGGGGTATACTCTCCACAAGGAATGAGCAGTTCTTC. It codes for CASTDGQGGILSTRNEQFF.